This TCR beta chain is from a study of blood T cell repertoires in COVID-19. Looking at the study overall: Sample material is recorded as cDNA or gDNA derived from T cells, B-cell-depleted T cells, or PBMCs.

CDR1 is SGHRS, CDR2 YFSETQ, per germline. Trimming stripped 1 base from V and 1 base from J, with 11 bases between. The CDR3 consists of 16 residues. Original handling: Quantification of nucleated cells was approximated via reference gene primer amplification. Profiling relied on immunoSEQ multiplex PCR, and the TCRdb table lists in-frame clones only, not all of them. V, J and clone size were drawn from that table, and D and trimming were deduced from the DNA. The data show around 190,000 clones, with 80% to 90% seen just once and approximately 1% held by the top ten. This clone was seen once. The receptor's source is a man aged 30-40 years with acute or convalescent COVID-19. The sample comprised peripheral blood. This rearrangement joins TRBV5-1 to TRBJ2-2; tentative D call: TRBD2 (6 bases). CDR3 DNA sequence: TGCGCCAGCAGCTTGTATGGAGGGCTGAACACCGGGGAGCTGTTTTTT. Residues: CASSLYGGLNTGELFF. Drawing the rest from reference TRBV5-1 and TRBJ2-2, the complete variable domain is KAGVTQTPRYLIKTRGQQVTLSCSPISGHRSVSWYQQTPGQGLQFLFEYFSETQRNKGNFPGRFSGRQFSNSRSEMNVSTLELGDSALYLCASSLYGGLNTGELFFGEGSRLTVL.